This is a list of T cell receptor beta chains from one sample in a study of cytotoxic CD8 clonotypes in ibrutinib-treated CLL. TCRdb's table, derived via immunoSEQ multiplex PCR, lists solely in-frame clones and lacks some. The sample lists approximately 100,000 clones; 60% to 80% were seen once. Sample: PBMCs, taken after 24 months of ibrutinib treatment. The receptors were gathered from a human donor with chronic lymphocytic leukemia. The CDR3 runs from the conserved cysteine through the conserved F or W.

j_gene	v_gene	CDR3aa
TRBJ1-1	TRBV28	CASSPTWGNTEAFF
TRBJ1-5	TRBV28	CASSGARGNQPQHF
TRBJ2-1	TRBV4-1	CASSRAGTSSAYNEQFF
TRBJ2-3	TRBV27	CASSPGLFYTDTQYF
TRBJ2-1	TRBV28	CASSLFRLAGANEQFF
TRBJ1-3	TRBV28	CASIGGGSGNTIYF
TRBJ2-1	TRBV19	CASRLGQGSYNEQFF
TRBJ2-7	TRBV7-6	CASSSSNLAGIVEQYF
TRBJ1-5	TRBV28	CASSPGQGLNQPQHF
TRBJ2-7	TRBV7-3	CASSQLPGQTYEQYF
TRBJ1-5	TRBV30	CAWATKGNQPQHF
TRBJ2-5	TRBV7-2	CASSPGLQETQYF
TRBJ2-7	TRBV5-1	CASSATSGRQYEQYF
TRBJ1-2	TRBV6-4	CASSDRAHGYTF
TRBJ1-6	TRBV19	CASSPTQGLRSPLHF
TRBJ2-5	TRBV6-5	CASRVTGTGTQYF
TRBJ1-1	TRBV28	CASSLFRGAEAFF